Presented here are 4 T cell receptor beta chains from one specimen sequenced in a study of naive and memory T cell subsets. Alpha and beta constant region primers primed reverse transcription for blood and skin samples. TCRdb re-called the 5' RACE reads with MiXCR, one entry per CDR3 protein. The sample gives 25,000 to 30,000 distinct CDR3 sequences, roughly 25% of which show up once; less than 2% is in the top ten. Whole blood, 2 to 2.5 ml, came from adult healthy volunteers. The receptors derive from a female donor in good health.

Relative to its sample, this clonotype is medium-sized. The chain couples TRBV11-2 to TRBJ2-1; no firm D call. V lost 5 bases and J lost 9, with 17 bases in between. Germline V gene data show CDR1 as SGHAT and CDR2 as FQNNGV. This CDR3 spans 14 amino acids. The CDR3 is CASSPKEGWGEQFF. As DNA, the CDR3 is TGTGCCAGCAGCCCAAAGGAAGGGTGGGGTGAGCAGTTCTTC.

There are many counts of this clonotype. This chain connects TRBV20-1 to TRBJ2-5; 7 bases are shared with TRBD2. The CDR3 has 15 amino acids. J lost 5 bases, V lost 3 bases, and 12 bases had no gene match. The germline CDR1 and CDR2 sequences are DFQATT and SNEGSKA (reference sequence). Here the CDR3 reads CSASSPKTSAETQYF. The DNA of the CDR3 is TGCAGTGCTAGTAGTCCCAAAACTAGCGCGGAGACCCAGTACTTC.

The genes are TRBV29-1 and TRBJ1-2; D remains ambiguous. Germline loops: CDR1 SQVTM, CDR2 ANQGSEA. Trimming shortened V by 4 bases and J by 7 bases, and 10 bases separated the two germline ends. This CDR3 region has 11 residues. The CDR3 is CSVGQVGGYTF. The DNA of the CDR3 is TGCAGCGTTGGGCAGGTCGGTGGCTACACCTTC.

There are many counts of this clonotype. The chain uses TRBV7-2 and TRBJ2-1; TRBD1 matches 9 bases. In germline, CDR1 is SGHTA, CDR2 FQGNSA. J lost 3 bases, V lost 2 bases, and 5 bases had no gene match. CDR3 size: 16 residues. CDR3 region: CASSLRLTGGYNEQFF. CDR3 nucleotide sequence: TGTGCCAGCAGCTTAAGATTGACAGGGGGCTACAATGAGCAGTTCTTC. The full variable domain, with the rest looked up from reference TRBV7-2 and TRBJ2-1, is GAGVSQSPSNKVTEKGKDVELRCDPISGHTALYWYRQSLGQGLEFLIYFQGNSAPDKSGLPSDRFSAERTGGSVSTLTIQRTQQEDSAVYLCASSLRLTGGYNEQFFGPGTRLTVL.